This section outlines one T cell receptor beta chain sequence together with its context. Other DNA variants within this sample encode the same CDR3. TCRdb's table, derived via immunoSEQ multiplex PCR, lists solely in-frame clones and lacks some. The repertoire holds about 180,000 clones, with approximately 78% as singletons. These data are taken from a study of blood T cell repertoires in COVID-19. Whole-study context: PBMCs, B-cell-depleted T cells, or T cells provided the cDNA or gDNA that made up the material.

The receptor was isolated from a woman aged 50 to 60 who had recovered from COVID-19. The sample consisted of PBMCs or T cells enriched from blood (not recorded which).

The chain's CDR3 is CASSLGTGDNSPLHF. CDR3 DNA: TGTGCCAGCAGCTTAGGTACAGGGGATAATTCACCCCTCCACTTT. The rearrangement links TRBV7-9 to TRBJ1-6; TRBD1 matches at 7 bases. The germline CDR1 and CDR2 sequences are SEHNR and FQNEAQ (reference sequence). The CDR3 runs to 15 residues. The V gene end was trimmed by 1 base and the J gene end by 5 bases; junction bases not matched to a gene: 2.